The present T cell receptor beta chain was sequenced within a study of early T cells in non-severe SARS-CoV-2 infection. This CDR3 is built from 13 residues. Germline V CDR1 and CDR2: KGHDR, SFDVKD. V gave up 2 bases and J gave up 10 bases, with 11 bases separating them. Unique molecular identifiers were affixed to single, distinct cDNA molecules. TCRdb recomputed calls from the 5' RACE reads with MiXCR, one row per CDR3 protein. Of about 77,000 distinct CDR3 sequences in the sample, about 16% were seen once. The clonotype comes from an adult who was a healthcare worker with PCR-confirmed SARS-CoV-2 infection or an uninfected control (not recorded which). Sequencing was carried out using whole blood. This chain connects TRBV24-1 to TRBJ2-1, with D tentatively TRBD1 (6 bases). The CDR3 coding sequence is TGTGCCACCAGTGATTGGGGGCCGGGGGAGCAGTTCTTC. This gives the protein CATSDWGPGEQFF.